This entry lists 7 T cell receptor beta chains sequenced from one sample in a study of cytomegalovirus exposure and HLA in healthy donors. 60 Vbeta and 13 Jbeta primers were used in PCR. Measured with immunoSEQ multiplex PCR; TCRdb has only the in-frame clones, and not every one. The sample lists roughly 120,000 clones, roughly 70% seen once, with under 10% in the top ten. The sequenced sample consisted of PBMCs. The receptors here all came from a man in his forties in good health and CMV-seronegative.

This clone was seen once. The CDR3 loop reads CASSQEDRVSPLHF. CDR3 DNA sequence: TGTGCCAGCAGCCAAGAGGACAGGGTTTCACCCCTCCACTTT. The gene calls are TRBV14 and TRBJ1-6; 8 nucleotides agree with TRBD1. This CDR3 has 14 amino acids. Germline CDR1 is SGHDN and CDR2 is FVKESK. Losses at the gene ends were 0 bases for V and 9 bases for J; bases not matched to a gene: 1.

This chain uses TRBV7-4 with TRBJ2-5; D gene unclear. TRBJ2-7 explains the end of the DNA better; the J call may be wrong. From germline, CDR1 is SGHVT and CDR2 SQSDAQ. This CDR3 is 10 amino acids long. Here the CDR3 DNA reads TGTGCCAGCTCATCCTACGAGCAGTACTTC. Translated, it gives CASSSYEQYF.

The chain employs TRBV5-1 and TRBJ2-4; 10 bases agree with TRBD2. CDR3 size: 15 residues. Germline V gene data show CDR1 as SGHRS and CDR2 as YFSETQ. Trimming at V came to 4 bases and at J to 7 bases, leaving 8 bases not matched to a gene. The CDR3 region has the DNA TGCGCCAGCAGCGGATCGGATAGCGGGGGGAACATTCAGTACTTC. Amino acid sequence: CASSGSDSGGNIQYF.

As for this clone: One junction end does not reproduce the germline sequence, and a read error may be involved. The chain employs TRBV5-1 and TRBJ2-2; D might be TRBD2 (6 bases). Germline V CDR1 and CDR2: SGHRS, YFSETQ. The CDR3 runs to 15 residues. The CDR3 loop reads CASSLVTGNTGGLFF. CDR3 sequence (DNA): TGCGCCAGCAGCTTGGTAACGGGGAACACCGGGGGGCTGTTTTTT.

This chain uses TRBV11-3 with TRBJ2-3, with 10 positions matching TRBD2. Germline CDR1 and CDR2: SGHNT and YENEEA. There are 17 residues in the CDR3. The junction had 10 bases not matched to a gene; V was cut back by 1 base and J by 6 bases. CDR3 DNA sequence: TGTGCCAGCAGCTTAGTTCTAGCGGGGGCCCCTGGGGATACGCAGTATTTT. It translates to CASSLVLAGAPGDTQYF.

This chain links TRBV25-1 with TRBJ1-2, with 7 bases matching TRBD1. Germline V CDR1 and CDR2: MGHDK, SYGVNS. The J segment lost 4 bases and the V segment lost 3 bases, leaving 11 bases of the junction unmatched. The CDR3 covers 16 residues. In DNA form, the CDR3 reads TGTGCCAGCAGTGACCTCTCACAGGGGATTGCCTATGGCTACACCTTC. Amino acid sequence: CASSDLSQGIAYGYTF.

This clone was seen only a few times. The junction differs from germline at one of its ends, possibly a read error. The gene calls are TRBV7-7 and TRBJ2-1; TRBD1 aligns across 8 bases. Germline CDR1 SSHAT, CDR2 FNYEAQ (reference sequence). CDR3 size: 13 residues. CDR3 nucleotide sequence: TGTGCTAGCAGTAACGACAGGGGATTAGAGCAGTTCTTC. This encodes CASSNDRGLEQFF.